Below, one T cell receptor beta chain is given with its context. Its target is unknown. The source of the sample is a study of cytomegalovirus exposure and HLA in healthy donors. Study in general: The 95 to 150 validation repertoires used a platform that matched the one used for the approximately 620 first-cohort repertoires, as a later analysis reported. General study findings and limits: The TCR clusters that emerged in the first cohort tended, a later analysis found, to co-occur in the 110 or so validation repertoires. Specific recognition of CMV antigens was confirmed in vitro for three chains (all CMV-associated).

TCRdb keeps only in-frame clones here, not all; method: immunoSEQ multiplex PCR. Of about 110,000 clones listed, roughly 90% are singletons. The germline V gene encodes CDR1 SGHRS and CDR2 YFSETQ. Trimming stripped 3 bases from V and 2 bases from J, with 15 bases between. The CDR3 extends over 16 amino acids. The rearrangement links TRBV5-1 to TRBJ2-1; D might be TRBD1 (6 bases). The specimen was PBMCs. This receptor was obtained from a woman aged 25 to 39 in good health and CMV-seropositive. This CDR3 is CASSSGDTLPYNEQFF. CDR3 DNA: TGCGCCAGCAGCTCCGGGGACACCCTGCCCTACAATGAGCAGTTCTTC.